Given below is one T cell receptor (beta chain) in context. Antigen unknown. The data are from a study of T cell responses to AZD1222 COVID-19 vaccine. Study findings and constraints: Two doses of AZD1222 preceded a rise in Spike-specific TCR breadth and depth. Seropositivity was recorded at baseline in only 5 or 6 AZD1222 recipients.

The protocol was immunoSEQ multiplex PCR, while the TCRdb copy is restricted to in-frame clones and leaves out a portion. The data hold 100,000 to 130,000 clones, with roughly 87% observed a single time. The CDR3 extends over 16 amino acids. CDR1 SGHNT and CDR2 YYREEE come from the germline V gene (reference sequence). With 1 base clipped from V and 8 bases from J, the junction kept 7 bases outside the gene matches. The clonotype comes from an adult in good health. This chain uses TRBV5-4 with TRBJ1-6; TRBD1 matches at 9 bases. The sequencing used peripheral blood, collected on day 0 of AZD1222 vaccination. The CDR3 here is CASSLTQGAHHSPLHF. The DNA for the CDR3 is TGTGCCAGCAGCTTGACACAGGGGGCGCACCATTCACCCCTCCACTTT.